Below are 14 T cell receptor beta chains sequenced from a single sample in a study of blood T cell repertoires in COVID-19 (TCRdb year 2020). Preparation of the library involved the immunoSEQ multiplex PCR assay. The table was pulled from immuneACCESS by TCRdb, which kept in-frame rearrangements only. Such tables lose some clones; where checked, under half of the loss comes from unresolved V genes, and the rest has no known cause. The sample table records approximately 42,000 clones; around 75% of these occur just once. More than 55% of the sample lies in the top ten. Sequencing input: peripheral blood. These receptors all stem from an elderly man with acute or convalescent COVID-19.

CDR3 sequence reads: CASSRLGTRYSGNQPQHF. The CDR3 DNA reads TGTGCCAGCAGTAGATTGGGGACAAGGTATAGTGGCAATCAGCCCCAGCATTTT. The chain combines TRBV2 with TRBJ1-5, with D possibly being TRBD1 (6 bases). Germline V gene sequence: CDR1 SNHLY, CDR2 FYNNEI. The CDR3 contains 18 residues. V shed 5 bases and J shed 2 bases, with 22 bases lying between them. Complete variable domain (other parts from reference TRBV2 and TRBJ1-5): EPEVTQTPSHQVTQMGQEVILRCVPISNHLYFYWYRQILGQKVEFLVSFYNNEISEKSEIFDDQFSVERPDGSNFTLKIRSTKLEDSAMYFCASSRLGTRYSGNQPQHFGDGTRLSIL.

The chain is built from TRBV9 and TRBJ2-3, with D possibly matching TRBD2 (5 bases). Trimming removed 4 bases at V and 0 bases at J, with 18 bases between. Germline-derived CDR1 and CDR2 are SGDLS and YYNGEE. This CDR3 comprises 17 residues. DNA for the CDR3: TGTGCCAGCAGCCCCAGAGGGAGTCGGAGCAGCACAGATACGCAGTATTTT. Translation: CASSPRGSRSSTDTQYF.

The V call is TRBV6-5, the J call TRBJ1-5; TRBD1 agrees at 7 bases. V was clipped by 6 bases and J by 7 bases; unmatched bases: 12. The CDR3 extends over 15 amino acids. Per germline, CDR1 MNHEY and CDR2 SVGAGI. CDR3 DNA sequence: TGTGCCAGCAGGGCTGGGAAGGGGGCGGCGCAGCCCCAGCATTTT. This translates into CASRAGKGAAQPQHF.

The CDR3 reads CASSTSLEAFF. CDR3 coding DNA: TGTGCCAGCTCTACGTCGCTTGAAGCTTTCTTT. This chain links TRBV25-1 with TRBJ1-1; no clear D. Germline V CDR1 and CDR2: MGHDK, SYGVNS. Trimming shortened V by 8 bases and J by 7 bases, and 11 bases separated the two germline ends. The CDR3 extends over 11 amino acids.

The chain couples TRBV3-1 (or the pseudogene TRBV3-2) to TRBJ2-1; 13 positions match TRBD2. The germline gives CDR1 LGHDT, CDR2 YNNKEL (reference sequence). The ends lost 1 base at V and 2 bases at J; junction bases unmatched: 5. The CDR3 contains 18 residues. CDR3 nucleotide sequence: TGTGCCAGCAGCCAAGTCCGGACTAGCGGGGGAACCTACAATGAGCAGTTCTTC. Translation: CASSQVRTSGGTYNEQFF.

The chain uses TRBV18 and TRBJ2-7; 8 nucleotides agree with TRBD2. Losses at the gene ends were 1 base for V and 0 bases for J; bases not matched to a gene: 8. Germline CDR1 reads KGHSH; CDR2 reads LQKENI. CDR3 length: 17 amino acids. Here the CDR3 DNA reads TGTGCCAGCTCACCACAGCGGGGGTCTCAGTTCTCCTACGAGCAGTACTTC. Translating gives CASSPQRGSQFSYEQYF. Supplemented by reference TRBV18 and TRBJ2-7, the full variable domain reads NAGVMQNPRHLVRRRGQEARLRCSPMKGHSHVYWYRQLPEEGLKFMVYLQKENIIDESGMPKERFSAEFPKEGPSILRIQQVVRGDSAAYFCASSPQRGSQFSYEQYFGPGTRLTVT.

The rearrangement uses TRBV18 and TRBJ2-5; D is unclear. V was pared by 1 base and J by 4 bases, with 7 bases between. Germline loops: CDR1 KGHSH, CDR2 LQKENI. The CDR3 has 13 amino acids. CDR3 in DNA: TGTGCCAGCTCACCACTCCCTAGAGAGACCCAGTACTTC. Protein sequence: CASSPLPRETQYF.

The rearrangement uses TRBV3-1 (or the pseudogene TRBV3-2) and TRBJ2-7; TRBD1 matches 8 bases. Germline V lookup: CDR1 LGHDT, CDR2 YNNKEL (reference sequence). Unmatched junction bases numbered 7, after V lost 4 bases and J lost 5 bases. This CDR3 contains 14 residues. The CDR3 loop reads CASSPWTGNHEQYF. In nucleotides, the CDR3 is TGTGCCAGCAGCCCCTGGACAGGGAACCACGAGCAGTACTTC.

This clone was seen more than once but under ten times. V and J are TRBV28 and TRBJ1-5; TRBD1 aligns across 8 bases. The CDR3 runs 16 residues. V gave up 6 bases and J gave up 2 bases; unmatched junction bases: 9. Per the germline V gene, CDR1 is MDHEN and CDR2 is SYDVKM. The CDR3 DNA is TGTGCCAGCAGCTCCAGGGGGCGCGGGGGCAATCAGCCCCAGCATTTT. It translates to CASSSRGRGGNQPQHF.

The chain employs TRBV14 and TRBJ2-1; 11 bases fit TRBD2. This CDR3 has 20 amino acids. V shed 4 bases and J 4 bases; nucleotides not matched to a gene: 18. CDR1 is SGHDN, CDR2 FVKESK, per germline. The CDR3 DNA sequence: TGTGCCAGCAGCCCCCCGGGACTAGCGGCAATTTATGTTCCGTACAATGAGCAGTTCTTC. Translation: CASSPPGLAAIYVPYNEQFF. Drawing the rest from reference TRBV14 and TRBJ2-1, the complete variable domain is EAGVTQFPSHSVIEKGQTVTLRCDPISGHDNLYWYRRVMGKEIKFLLHFVKESKQDESGMPNNRFLAERTGGTYSTLKVQPAELEDSGVYFCASSPPGLAAIYVPYNEQFFGPGTRLTVL.

The rearrangement uses TRBV29-1 and TRBJ1-5, with 8 bases identical to TRBD1. V lost 5 bases and J lost 5; bases outside the gene matches: 5. This CDR3 region has 13 residues. Germline CDR1 is SQVTM and CDR2 is ANQGSEA. CDR3 coding DNA: TGCAGCGTTTCGACAGGGGCTTATCAGCCCCAGCATTTT. Protein sequence: CSVSTGAYQPQHF.

This chain connects TRBV6-6 to TRBJ2-7; 13 bases fit TRBD2. With V trimmed by 5 bases and J by 6 bases, 7 bases remained unmatched. The CDR3 has 15 residues. The V gene's germline CDR1 is MNHNY and CDR2 SVGAGI (reference sequence). CDR3 sequence: CASSDRTSGSFEQYF. The DNA of the CDR3 is TGTGCCAGCAGTGATAGGACTAGCGGGAGTTTCGAGCAGTACTTC.

J is TRBJ2-5 and V is TRBV19; 9 bases fit TRBD2. In germline, CDR1 is LNHDA, CDR2 SQIVND (reference sequence). V gave up 9 bases and J gave up 4 bases; unmatched junction bases: 12. The CDR3 is made up of 15 amino acids. CDR3 protein: CARPQTSGEGETQYF. The CDR3 region has the DNA TGTGCCAGACCACAGACTAGCGGAGAGGGAGAGACCCAGTACTTC.

This chain uses TRBV6-2 or TRBV6-3 with TRBJ1-5; the D is unclear. V lost 2 bases, J lost 3 bases, and 11 bases lay in between. The CDR3 consists of 15 residues. CDR1 is MNHEY and CDR2 is SVGEGT in the germline V gene. CDR3 sequence reads: CASSYGGSNNQPQHF. The CDR3 nucleotides are TGTGCCAGCAGTTACGGAGGGTCCAACAATCAGCCCCAGCATTTT.